What follows are 14 T cell receptor beta chains derived from one specimen sequenced in a study of blood T cell repertoires in COVID-19. TCRdb keeps only in-frame clones here, not all; method: immunoSEQ multiplex PCR. The sample yields 250,000 to 300,000 clones, 70% to 90% seen once. Material: peripheral blood. Every receptor here comes from a woman aged 25 to 39 with COVID-19, enrolled during active disease.

V is TRBV2 and J is TRBJ2-1; 7 bases align to TRBD1. Germline CDR1 reads SNHLY; CDR2 reads FYNNEI. V trimming: 6 bases; J trimming: 3 bases; junction bases outside the gene matches: 2. This CDR3 spans 13 amino acids. CDR3 sequence reads: CASSRDSYNEQFF. The CDR3 nucleotides are TGTGCCAGCAGCCGGGACAGCTACAATGAGCAGTTCTTC.

V is TRBV18 and J is TRBJ1-2, with 11 bases aligning to TRBD1. Germline CDR1 and CDR2: KGHSH and LQKENI. J was trimmed by 8 bases and V by 1 base; bases with no gene match: 12. The CDR3 sequence is 17 residues long. The DNA of the CDR3 is TGTGCCAGCTCACCACAACGGGACAGGGGGAGCGCGGAAGGCTACACCTTC. Its translation is CASSPQRDRGSAEGYTF.

This rearrangement joins TRBV7-8 to TRBJ2-7; D remains unclear. Germline values: CDR1 SGHVS, CDR2 FQNEAQ. The CDR3 runs to 13 residues. Trimming stripped 6 bases from V and 0 bases from J, with 9 bases between. The CDR3 DNA sequence: TGTGCCAGCAGATCCAAGAGCTCCTACGAGCAGTACTTC. Residues: CASRSKSSYEQYF.

The chain's CDR3 is CATKQLTEAFF. CDR3 nucleotides: TGTGCCACCAAACAGCTCACTGAAGCTTTCTTT. The chain carries TRBV19 and TRBJ1-1; D is ambiguous. V lost 10 bases, J lost 4 bases, and 10 bases lay in between. Germline lookup yields CDR1 LNHDA and CDR2 SQIVND (reference sequence). This CDR3 spans 11 amino acids.

CDR3 DNA: TGTGCCAGCAGCTCAGGACTTGCAACAGGGCCCAGCACTGAAGCTTTCTTT. Translating gives CASSSGLATGPSTEAFF. This chain uses TRBV5-5 with TRBJ1-1; TRBD1 might be the D (6 bases). Germline V gene lookup returns CDR1 SGHKS and CDR2 YYEKEE (reference sequence). Between the trimmed V and J ends, which lost 3 bases and 4 bases, there was a span of 22 bases. The length of the CDR3 is 17 residues.

CDR3: CASSRGGTTFSPLHF. The CDR3 nucleotides are TGTGCCAGCAGCCGGGGCGGGACCACCTTTTCACCCCTCCACTTT. The V and J genes are TRBV11-2 and TRBJ1-6, with a weak D call TRBD1 (5 bases). The CDR3 runs to 15 residues. Trimming pared 5 bases from V and 9 bases from J, leaving 17 bases between. Germline lookup yields CDR1 SGHAT and CDR2 FQNNGV.

This chain joins TRBV5-6 and TRBJ1-4; D is unclear. Trimming removed 2 bases from V and 7 bases from J, with 9 bases in between. The V gene's germline CDR1 is SGHDT and CDR2 YYEEEE. This CDR3 is 13 amino acids long. The CDR3 sequence: CASSFGDLEKLFF. In DNA, the CDR3 is TGTGCCAGCAGCTTCGGAGACCTTGAAAAACTGTTTTTT.

The chain uses TRBV5-1 and TRBJ1-5; no firm D call. CDR3 length: 15 residues. V was cut by 3 bases and J by 0 bases, with 10 bases left in between. From germline, CDR1 is SGHRS and CDR2 YFSETQ. The CDR3 region is CASSSGESSNQPQHF. CDR3 sequence (DNA): TGCGCCAGCAGCTCCGGAGAGAGTAGCAATCAGCCCCAGCATTTT.

The V and J genes are TRBV27 and TRBJ2-3; D might be TRBD2 (6 bases). Trimming took 6 bases from V and 0 from J, leaving 19 bases between them. The length of the CDR3 is 17 residues. Germline CDR1 MNHEY, CDR2 SMNVEV (reference sequence). CDR3 loop: CASRILGGDSSTDTQYF. CDR3 nucleotides: TGTGCCAGCAGAATCCTAGGCGGGGATTCTAGCACAGATACGCAGTATTTT.

V and J are TRBV19 and TRBJ2-1; maybe TRBD2 (6 bases). This CDR3 region has 16 residues. CDR1 is LNHDA and CDR2 is SQIVND in the germline V gene (reference sequence). Trimming pared 5 bases from V and 4 bases from J, leaving 18 bases between. The CDR3, as DNA: TGTGCCAGTAGTGTCCGGGACTTTAACCCGTACAATGAGCAGTTCTTC. The encoded protein is CASSVRDFNPYNEQFF.

The genes are TRBV5-1 and TRBJ1-6, with D perhaps matching TRBD1 (5 bases). This CDR3 contains 14 residues. Trimming pared 3 bases from V and 6 bases from J, leaving 10 bases between. Germline V gene data show CDR1 as SGHRS and CDR2 as YFSETQ. The CDR3 DNA is TGCGCCAGCAGCTCGGACATTACTAATTCACCCCTCCACTTT. Translation: CASSSDITNSPLHF.

The chain couples TRBV24-1 to TRBJ2-1, with 9 bases lining up with TRBD2. Germline V gene sequence: CDR1 KGHDR, CDR2 SFDVKD. CDR3 length: 15 residues. The ends lost 7 bases at V and 4 bases at J; junction bases unmatched: 7. CDR3 protein: CATSLSGGRYNEQFF. Written as DNA, the CDR3 is TGTGCCACCAGCCTCAGCGGGGGGAGATACAATGAGCAGTTCTTC.

CDR3 in DNA: TGCGCCAGCAGCTTGGCCCCTAACACTGAAGCTTTCTTT. Residues: CASSLAPNTEAFF. The chain carries TRBV5-1 and TRBJ1-1; D is undetermined. CDR3 length equals 13 residues. Trimming removed 0 bases at V and 2 bases at J, with 5 bases between. Germline V lookup: CDR1 SGHRS, CDR2 YFSETQ.

The chain employs TRBV6-6 and TRBJ2-5, with 7 nucleotides matching TRBD1. V gave up 7 bases and J gave up 5 bases; unmatched junction bases: 10. This CDR3 has 14 amino acids. CDR1 is MNHNY and CDR2 is SVGAGI in the germline V gene (reference sequence). CDR3 DNA: TGTGCCAGCAAAAAGGGGGCGGGTTGGGAGACCCAGTACTTC. Translation gives CASKKGAGWETQYF.